The TCR beta chain under discussion was sequenced for a study of CXCR3-negative and CXCR3-positive naive CD8 T cells. Via 5' RACE with UMI labels, TRB cDNA libraries were prepared. TCRdb processed the 5' RACE reads again and assigns one entry to each CDR3 protein, with no DNA. In total, the table holds 100,000 to 150,000 distinct CDR3 sequences. As concerns this clonotype: No antigen is known for it.

The authors gated naive CD8+ T cells as CD45RO-CCR7+CD27+CD95-. Study-wide points: Researchers report that CXCR3-positive naive cells carry more hydrophobic TRB CDR3s than CXCR3-negative naive cells. Cryopreservation partially lowered CXCR3 expression, so most assays used fresh PBMCs. Diversity proved comparably high across both naive subsets and much lower in memory CD8+ cells.

The CDR3 extends over 16 amino acids. The sequence was collected from a human donor in good health. Some clones in this sample may be carry-over from other donors' samples. The chain recombines TRBV12-3 or TRBV12-4 with TRBJ2-3; TCRdb indicates TRBD1, and absent DNA this call remains unverified. Sequences were obtained from naive CXCR3+ CD8+ T cells from blood. The subset here: CD45RO-CCR7+CD27+CD95- naive CD8+ T cells expressing CXCR3 (TNR3+). CDR3: CASSPPPGEHTDTQYF.